The clone carrying this T cell receptor (beta chain) was seen many times. TCR beta libraries were built with iRepertoire HTBI primers and Arm-PCR of CDR3 regions. MiXCR, applied by TCRdb to the multiplex PCR reads, yields one record per CDR3 protein. The table has more than 300,000 distinct CDR3 sequences, around 16% seen once; the top ten hold 20% to 25%. Specified time point: newly diagnosed GD, antithyroid drugs for less than 3 months. With RNA extracted from PBMCs as input, the TCR library was made. The sample comes from a study of regulatory T cells in long-lasting Graves disease. Between the trimmed V and J ends, which lost 0 bases and 8 bases, there was a span of 8 bases. The CDR3 is made up of 13 amino acids. Germline V gene sequence: CDR1 SGHAT, CDR2 FQNNGV. In addition, the sample was reused for a study of T cells in Graves' hyperthyroidism and ophthalmopathy.

The sequencing used peripheral blood mononuclear cells (PBMCs), collected at new diagnosis, from a patient treated with antithyroid drugs. This clonotype was obtained from a woman in her late teens or twenties with Graves disease. The chain has TRBV11-2 and TRBJ2-1; D is unclear. CDR3 bases: TGTGCCAGCAGCTTAGATCCAGTGGATGAGCAGTTCTTC. This sequence encodes CASSLDPVDEQFF. The whole variable domain, remainder taken from reference TRBV11-2 and TRBJ2-1, is EAGVAQSPRYKIIEKRQSVAFWCNPISGHATLYWYQQILGQGPKLLIQFQNNGVVDDSQLPKDRFSAERLKGVDSTLKIQPAKLEDSAVYLCASSLDPVDEQFFGPGTRLTVL.